This entry is about one T cell receptor (beta chain). The data were obtained in a study of blood T cell repertoires in COVID-19. Study-level information: The cDNA or gDNA used as material had been derived from T cells, B-cell-depleted T cells, or PBMCs.

The data were produced by immunoSEQ multiplex PCR, yet TCRdb's version contains in-frame clones alone and is incomplete. The table has roughly 380,000 clones, approximately 89% seen once. CDR1 SGDLS and CDR2 YYNGEE come from the germline V gene. The CDR3 spans 18 residues. The trim removed 4 bases at V and 2 bases at J, leaving 16 bases unmatched. The source is a woman between 40 and 50 years old with COVID-19, enrolled during active disease. The sample was peripheral blood. The chain joins TRBV9 to TRBJ2-5, with 8 positions matching TRBD1. The chain's CDR3 is CASSFSTDRTGTQETQYF. CDR3 coding DNA: TGTGCCAGCAGCTTCAGCACCGACCGGACAGGGACTCAAGAGACCCAGTACTTC.